This T cell receptor (beta chain) was observed in a study of blood T cell repertoires in COVID-19. The wider study: Spain, Italy and the United States supplied samples that represented acute and convalescent COVID-19. From T cells, B-cell-depleted T cells, or PBMCs came the material, which was cDNA or gDNA.

Symptom resolution, clearance, or two negative PCRs marked donors in Cohort 3 as recovered. Germline V gene sequence: CDR1 SNHLY, CDR2 FYNNEI. V was cut by 5 bases and J by 0 bases, with 5 bases left in between. CDR3 length equals 13 residues. TCRdb's copy holds only in-frame clones and misses some; the assay was immunoSEQ multiplex PCR. The sample contains 110,000 to 150,000 clones, about 85% of which appear only once. This TCR was sampled from a woman in her forties who had recovered from COVID-19. The chain recombines TRBV2 with TRBJ1-5; D unresolved. Sequencing input: PBMCs or T cells enriched from blood (not recorded which). CDR3 region: CASSLPSNQPQHF. CDR3 nucleotides: TGTGCCAGCAGTCTCCCTAGCAATCAGCCCCAGCATTTT. Based on the CDR3 plus reference TRBV2 and TRBJ1-5, the full variable domain is EPEVTQTPSHQVTQMGQEVILRCVPISNHLYFYWYRQILGQKVEFLVSFYNNEISEKSEIFDDQFSVERPDGSNFTLKIRSTKLEDSAMYFCASSLPSNQPQHFGDGTRLSIL.